These 21 T cell receptor beta chains originate from one sample sequenced in a study of blood T cell repertoires in COVID-19. Measured with immunoSEQ multiplex PCR; TCRdb has only the in-frame clones, and not every one. The sample includes about 57,000 clones, around three quarters of them seen just once. Sequencing was carried out using peripheral blood. Receptor source: a man aged 60-69 years with acute or convalescent COVID-19.

This rearrangement joins TRBV28 to TRBJ2-1, with TRBD1 as a possible D gene (5 bases). Trimming shortened V by 2 bases and J by 8 bases, and 7 bases separated the two germline ends. Germline values: CDR1 MDHEN, CDR2 SYDVKM. The CDR3 is 12 residues long. CDR3 sequence reads: CASSLKGYEQFF. CDR3 bases: TGTGCCAGCAGTTTAAAGGGGTATGAGCAGTTCTTC. The variable domain in full, completed from reference TRBV28 and TRBJ2-1, reads DVKVTQSSRYLVKRTGEKVFLECVQDMDHENMFWYRQDPGLGLRLIYFSYDVKMKEKGDIPEGYSVSREKKERFSLILESASTNQTSMYLCASSLKGYEQFFGPGTRLTVL.

The rearrangement uses TRBV27 and TRBJ1-5; 7 positions match TRBD1. V lost 2 bases, J lost 7 bases, and 5 bases stayed unmatched. The CDR3 is 14 residues long. In germline, CDR1 is MNHEY, CDR2 SMNVEV (reference sequence). CDR3 sequence: CASSLQGVRQPQHF. CDR3 DNA: TGTGCCAGCAGTTTACAGGGGGTGAGGCAGCCCCAGCATTTT.

The chain employs TRBV18 and TRBJ2-1, with D perhaps matching TRBD1 (5 bases). The V end was cut by 3 bases, the J end by 4 bases, with 10 bases between. Germline V lookup: CDR1 KGHSH, CDR2 LQKENI. CDR3 length: 14 amino acids. The CDR3 loop reads CASSPGRFYNEQFF. For the CDR3, the DNA is TGTGCCAGCTCACCGGGGCGTTTTTACAATGAGCAGTTCTTC.

The chain has TRBV4-1 and TRBJ2-7; 9 nucleotides align to TRBD1. After removal of 4 bases from V and 3 bases from J, the junction contained 4 bases not matched to a gene. The CDR3 runs 14 residues. The germline V gene encodes CDR1 MGHRA and CDR2 YSYEKL. CDR3 in amino acids: CASSPGQGFYEQYF. The CDR3 nucleotides read TGCGCCAGCAGCCCGGGACAGGGTTTCTACGAGCAGTACTTC.

This chain uses TRBV5-1 with TRBJ2-7; the match to TRBD1 covers 11 bases. Germline trimming cut 2 bases from V and 2 bases from J; bases unmatched to any gene: 3. Per germline, CDR1 SGHRS and CDR2 YFSETQ. The CDR3 totals 15 residues. The CDR3 region has the DNA TGCGCCAGCAGCTTCCGGGACAGGGGGGCCTACGAGCAGTACTTC. This gives the protein CASSFRDRGAYEQYF.

This chain connects TRBV5-1 to TRBJ2-3; 8 bases line up with TRBD2. V was pared by 4 bases and J by 1 base, with 2 bases of the junction left unmatched. The CDR3 is 14 residues long. Germline CDR1 reads SGHRS; CDR2 reads YFSETQ. The CDR3 sequence is CASSPGGGTDTQYF. In nucleotides, the CDR3 is TGCGCCAGCAGCCCCGGGGGGGGCACAGATACGCAGTATTTT.

This clone has just one count. This chain joins TRBV30 and TRBJ1-2; D perhaps matches TRBD1 (5 bases). CDR1 is GTSNPN and CDR2 is SVGIG in the germline V gene (reference sequence). V was shortened by 7 bases and J by 2 bases, with 17 bases between the two germline ends. There are 14 residues in the CDR3. This chain's CDR3 is CASNQGRRNYGYTF. The DNA for the CDR3 is TGTGCCTCGAATCAGGGCAGGCGGAACTATGGCTACACCTTC.

This clone was recorded a few times. J is TRBJ2-2 and V is TRBV4-1, with TRBD1 matching over 8 bases. The CDR3 is made up of 17 amino acids. Germline V CDR1 and CDR2: MGHRA, YSYEKL. The V and J ends lost 0 bases and 5 bases, in that order; junction bases with no gene match: 8. CDR3 region: CASSQDYQGAGTGELFF. In DNA, the CDR3 is TGCGCCAGCAGCCAAGATTACCAGGGGGCTGGGACCGGGGAGCTGTTTTTT.

The genes are TRBV7-9 and TRBJ2-7, with a possible D match to TRBD1 (5 bases). CDR1 and CDR2 (germline): SEHNR, FQNEAQ (reference sequence). The CDR3 runs to 13 residues. Deletions cut 8 bases from V and 6 bases from J, with 17 bases between. CDR3 in DNA: TGTGCCAGCCTCCACGACAGTATCTCCGAGCAGTACTTC. It codes for CASLHDSISEQYF.

The chain carries TRBV5-4 and TRBJ1-2, with TRBD1 as a possible D gene (6 bases). V was clipped by 0 bases and J by 4 bases, with 13 bases between them. Per germline, CDR1 SGHNT and CDR2 YYREEE (reference sequence). The CDR3 runs 15 residues. The CDR3 DNA is TGTGCCAGCAGCTTGGTTGGGCAGGGGACCTATGGCTACACCTTC. Encoded protein: CASSLVGQGTYGYTF.

V is TRBV4-2 and J is TRBJ2-1; D gene uncertain. This CDR3 spans 12 amino acids. Germline CDR1 reads LGHNA; CDR2 reads YNFKEQ. The ends were cut back, 1 base at V and 7 bases at J, with 5 bases in the middle. CDR3 coding DNA: TGTGCCAGCAGCCAAGCTATGAATGAGCAGTTCTTC. Amino acid sequence: CASSQAMNEQFF.

This chain connects TRBV7-9 to TRBJ2-7; D possibly corresponds to TRBD2 (5 bases). Germline V CDR1 and CDR2: SEHNR, FQNEAQ (reference sequence). Trimming pared 2 bases from V and 2 bases from J, leaving 10 bases between. This CDR3 region has 14 residues. CDR3 in DNA: TGTGCCAGCAGCTTACTAGTGACTACCTACGAGCAGTACTTC. It translates to CASSLLVTTYEQYF.

The CDR3 loop is CASSRQGMNTEAFF. As DNA, the CDR3 is TGTGCCAGCAGCCGACAGGGTATGAACACTGAAGCTTTCTTT. V gene TRBV27 combines with J gene TRBJ1-1; the match to TRBD1 covers 7 bases. Trimming cost V 6 bases and J 0 bases; bases outside gene matches: 4. This CDR3 comprises 14 residues. The germline CDR1 and CDR2 sequences are MNHEY and SMNVEV (reference sequence).

The chain couples TRBV4-3 to TRBJ1-3; D gene unclear. CDR3 size: 19 residues. The ends were cut back, 0 bases at V and 0 bases at J, with 18 bases in the middle. From germline, CDR1 is LGHNA and CDR2 YSLEER. CDR3 in amino acids: CASSQDILMGRISGNTIYF. The CDR3 coding sequence is TGCGCCAGCAGCCAAGACATCCTTATGGGCCGAATCTCTGGAAACACCATATATTTT.

V gene TRBV3-1 (or the pseudogene TRBV3-2) combines with J gene TRBJ1-2, with TRBD1 as a possible D gene (5 bases). CDR3 length: 14 amino acids. The ends were cut back, 0 bases at V and 7 bases at J, with 12 bases in the middle. The germline V gene encodes CDR1 LGHDT and CDR2 YNNKEL (reference sequence). This CDR3 is CASSQDSGGSGYTF. As DNA, the CDR3 is TGTGCCAGCAGCCAAGATTCGGGGGGGAGTGGCTACACCTTC.

This clone came up a few times. The rearrangement links TRBV4-1 to TRBJ1-5, with no clear D. Trimming took 1 base from V and 0 from J, leaving 10 bases between them. Germline V gene data show CDR1 as MGHRA and CDR2 as YSYEKL. CDR3 length: 16 residues. DNA of the CDR3: TGCGCCAGCAGCCAAGTGGGCAGTTATAGCAATCAGCCCCAGCATTTT. This encodes CASSQVGSYSNQPQHF.

This chain joins TRBV19 and TRBJ1-2; 9 nucleotides line up with TRBD1. The junction had 5 bases not matched to a gene; V was cut back by 5 bases and J by 4 bases. Germline CDR1 reads LNHDA; CDR2 reads SQIVND (reference sequence). This CDR3 contains 14 residues. The CDR3 region has the DNA TGTGCCAGTAGTTACCAGGGACAGGGCTATGGCTACACCTTC. Translating gives CASSYQGQGYGYTF.

The chain couples TRBV29-1 to TRBJ1-1; maybe TRBD1 (5 bases). CDR3 size: 12 residues. V lost 6 bases and J lost 5, with 13 bases in between. CDR1 and CDR2 (germline): SQVTM, ANQGSEA. The CDR3 coding sequence is TGCAGCGTACGCTTCCGACAGACTGAAGCTTTCTTT. It yields the protein CSVRFRQTEAFF.

The chain combines TRBV5-1 with TRBJ1-1; no clear D. The CDR3 has 14 amino acids. In germline, CDR1 is SGHRS, CDR2 YFSETQ. Trimming left V 4 bases short and J 1 base short, with 11 bases between. CDR3: CASSPTSGNTEAFF. DNA of the CDR3: TGCGCCAGCAGCCCCACCTCGGGGAACACTGAAGCTTTCTTT.

V is TRBV5-6 and J is TRBJ1-1; TRBD1 matches 8 bases. After removal of 0 bases from V and 2 bases from J, the junction contained 3 bases not matched to a gene. From germline, CDR1 is SGHDT and CDR2 YYEEEE. The length of the CDR3 is 15 residues. As DNA, the CDR3 is TGTGCCAGCAGCTTGGCCGACAGGGGTAACACTGAAGCTTTCTTT. Translating it yields CASSLADRGNTEAFF.

J is TRBJ1-4 and V is TRBV4-2; a weak D match, TRBD1 (6 bases). Germline values: CDR1 LGHNA, CDR2 YNFKEQ. The CDR3 sequence is 17 residues long. Between the trimmed V and J ends, which lost 4 bases and 0 bases, there was a span of 15 bases. CDR3 protein: CASSLWDTSSTNEKLFF. CDR3 coding DNA: TGTGCCAGCAGCCTCTGGGACACCTCTTCAACTAATGAAAAACTGTTTTTT.